This TCR beta chain was recorded in a study of blood T cell repertoires in COVID-19 (dated by TCRdb to the early 2020s). Broadly, across the study: The collaborator samples originated in the United States, Italy and Spain and spanned the acute and convalescent phases of COVID-19. The dataset comprised deeply sampled blood TCRbeta repertoires from subjects exposed to, actively infected with, or recovered from COVID-19. The prospective study material was composed of cDNA or gDNA derived from T cells, B-cell-depleted T cells, or PBMCs. Nearly every sample came with metadata listing a de-identified subject ID, COVID-19 status, age in years and sex. The repertoires were released in a freely available public database intended as a resource for research on the immune response to SARS-CoV-2. HLA class I and class II types, where available, came from metadata supplied by the sample provider rather than from assay-based typing. The samples were drawn from the first 160 participants of the ongoing ImmuneRACE study and from 1,254 subjects provided by 6 global collaborators. What the work shows at the level of the full study, not this receptor alone: How much clinical and demographic metadata was included differed by source and by participant, and the metadata was provided uncurated.

TCRbeta CDR3 regions were amplified from genomic DNA by means of the immunoSEQ Assay, a bias-controlled multiplex PCR. The study's processing was this. Nucleated cell counts per sample were estimated from amplification of reference gene primers within the assay. To quantify the absolute abundance of each unique TCRbeta CDR3 rearrangement, sequence reads were collapsed and filtered. Productive Simpson clonality was computed per sample as the square root of Simpson's diversity index over productive rearrangements. Held by TCRdb, this immuneACCESS table contains in-frame sequences only and omits some clones. Under half of the omission traces to an unresolved V gene where checked; the cause of the rest is unknown. The V and J calls and the clone size are those of that table, but D and trimming were determined from the DNA. Here the sample has roughly 220,000 clones; under 90% occur a single time. The top ten clonotypes cover approximately 5.1% of the sample.

From its cysteine to its phenylalanine, the CDR3 spans 13 amino acids. Just the 39-base CDR3 DNA is kept, in frame starting at base 1. CDR1 and CDR2 are read off the germline V gene (reference sequence) as MNHNY and SVGAGI. The junction shows trimming of 5 bases on V and 7 bases on J, plus 9 bases between the germline ends. Samples from volunteer blood donors who had recovered from COVID-19 were contributed by a second Seattle source. Collaborating institutions collected whole blood in K2EDTA tubes following their own protocols. For TCRbeta analysis, collaborator samples were shipped as frozen whole blood, as isolated PBMCs, or as DNA extracted from either sample type. About this clone: What antigen it recognizes has not been identified. Base qualities are not at hand, and no much larger clone is one base apart.

The source of this sequence is a woman aged 60-75 years who had recovered from COVID-19. The sequenced sample consisted of peripheral blood. Recombination joined TRBV6-6 with TRBJ1-6; D gene: possibly TRBD1, on 6 matching bases. CDR3 protein: CASSTTGNSPLHF. The DNA reads TGTGCCAGCAGTACTACAGGGAATTCACCCCTCCACTTT.